The entry below describes one T cell receptor (beta chain). Original methodology: Amplification of reference gene primers was used by the study to estimate nucleated cell counts. This table comes from immunoSEQ multiplex PCR, and its TCRdb copy is limited to in-frame clones, with some not included. V, J and clone size are those of that table, while D and trimming were read from the DNA. This table holds around 190,000 clones, around 88% found once. The participants were between about 18 and 89 years old and came from about two dozen US areas. Which cohort a participant joined came from the clinical history participants gave. The V gene lost 0 bases and the J gene lost 4 bases, with 8 bases spanning the gap. CDR3 length equals 14 residues. CDR1 SGDLS and CDR2 YYNGEE come from the germline V gene. This record belongs to a study of blood T cell repertoires in COVID-19. The wider study: Nucleic acid was either cDNA or gDNA, and it came from T cells, B-cell-depleted T cells, or PBMCs.

The chain carries TRBV9 and TRBJ1-3; D not resolved. The specimen sequenced was PBMCs or T cells enriched from blood (not recorded which). The origin of this receptor is a man between 40 and 49 years old with acute COVID-19. The CDR3 sequence is CASSVASSGNTIYF. The CDR3 nucleotides read TGTGCCAGCAGCGTAGCTTCTTCGGGAAACACCATATATTTT.